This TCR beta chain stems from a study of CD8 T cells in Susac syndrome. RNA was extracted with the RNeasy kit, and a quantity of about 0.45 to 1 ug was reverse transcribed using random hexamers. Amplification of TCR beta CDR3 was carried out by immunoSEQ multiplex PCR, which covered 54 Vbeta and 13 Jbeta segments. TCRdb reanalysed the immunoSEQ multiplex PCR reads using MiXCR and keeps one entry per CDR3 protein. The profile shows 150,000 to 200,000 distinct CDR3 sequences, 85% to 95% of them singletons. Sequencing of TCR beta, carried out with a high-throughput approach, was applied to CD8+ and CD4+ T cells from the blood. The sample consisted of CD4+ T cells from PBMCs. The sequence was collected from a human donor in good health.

The chain's CDR3 is CASSRLNTQYF. The CDR3, as DNA: TGTGCCAGCAGTCGTTTGAATACGCAGTATTTT. The chain recombines TRBV7-2 with TRBJ2-3; D unclear. This CDR3 is built from 11 residues. The V end lost 6 bases, the J end lost 7 bases, and 8 bases lay between the germline ends. Looked up from germline, CDR1 is SGHTA and CDR2 is FQGNSA.